This passage covers 3 T cell receptor beta chains from one sample sequenced in a study of blood T cell repertoires in COVID-19. Generated by immunoSEQ multiplex PCR, the TCRdb table keeps only in-frame clones and is missing some. The table has 160,000 or so clones, more than 75% seen once. Sequencing input: peripheral blood. The receptors shown here come from a man younger than 30 with acute or convalescent COVID-19.

This clone was seen just once. The final CDR3 position lacks the conserved phenylalanine or tryptophan, pointing to a likely read error. Because the CDR3's place on the DNA is in doubt, the DNA is left out and the CDR3 is given as listed by TCRdb. The chain combines TRBV12-3 or TRBV12-4 with TRBJ2-3; no DNA check was done on the table's D call, TRBD2. The CDR3 is 12 residues long, ends included. The CDR3 sequence is CASSLPGLALTL.

This sequence joins TRBV28 and TRBJ1-1; perhaps TRBD1 as D (6 bases). The CDR3 consists of 15 residues. Germline assignment: CDR1 MDHEN and CDR2 SYDVKM. V was trimmed by 5 bases and J by 0 bases, leaving 13 bases between them. For the CDR3, the DNA is TGTGCCAGCAGTCTCCCATGGACAGTGAACACTGAAGCTTTCTTT. This encodes CASSLPWTVNTEAFF.

The chain employs TRBV4-1 and TRBJ1-6; maybe TRBD1 (5 bases). This CDR3 has 17 amino acids. Trimming left V 4 bases short and J 11 bases short, with 24 bases between. Germline V CDR1 and CDR2: MGHRA, YSYEKL. DNA for the CDR3: TGCGCCAGCAGCCCAGATAAAGAGAACAGGATTAGTGCACCCCTCCACTTT. Amino acids: CASSPDKENRISAPLHF.